These 20 T cell receptor beta chains originate from one sample sequenced in a study of T cell changes during pregnancy in multiple sclerosis. Repertoires were generated with immunoSEQ multiplex PCR, while TCRdb's copy carries only in-frame clones and drops some. The sample contains around 62,000 clones, 80% to 90% of which appear only once. Sequences were derived from peripheral blood, sampled in the first trimester of pregnancy. These receptor sequences come from a female donor with multiple sclerosis, enrolled in a pregnancy study.

This rearrangement joins TRBV6-5 to TRBJ1-1; maybe TRBD1 (6 bases). The V gene lost 3 bases and the J gene lost 1 base, with 12 bases spanning the gap. CDR1 and CDR2 from the germline V gene are MNHEY and SVGAGI. This CDR3 is 15 amino acids long. The CDR3 DNA sequence: TGTGCCAGCAGTTATGGGGCAGGGGCGAACACTGAAGCTTTCTTT. Translation: CASSYGAGANTEAFF.

The chain carries TRBV6-1 and TRBJ2-7; 7 nucleotides match TRBD1. Germline V lookup: CDR1 MNHNS, CDR2 SASEGT. CDR3 length: 16 residues. Germline trimming cut 1 base from V and 3 bases from J; bases unmatched to any gene: 9. CDR3 in DNA: TGTGCCAGCAGTGAAGGTCCTCCGGGACAGAGCTACGAGCAGTACTTC. It translates to CASSEGPPGQSYEQYF.

The chain's CDR3 is CASSISGRTEAFF. The CDR3 bases are TGTGCCAGTAGTATATCAGGGCGCACTGAAGCTTTCTTT. The chain employs TRBV19 and TRBJ1-1; possible D gene TRBD1, 5 bases. The germline V gene has CDR1 LNHDA and CDR2 SQIVND (reference sequence). This CDR3 region has 13 residues. V gave up 2 bases and J gave up 4 bases, with 8 bases separating them.

V and J are TRBV30 and TRBJ1-1; 8 bases are a match to TRBD1. The CDR3 spans 13 residues. Germline V gene lookup returns CDR1 GTSNPN and CDR2 SVGIG (reference sequence). The ends lost 2 bases at V and 5 bases at J; junction bases unmatched: 4. The CDR3 loop is CAWSNRGLTEAFF. The CDR3 region has the DNA TGTGCCTGGAGTAACAGGGGGTTGACTGAAGCTTTCTTT.

This clone was recorded once. The V and J genes are TRBV29-1 and TRBJ2-2; maybe TRBD1 (5 bases). In germline, CDR1 is SQVTM, CDR2 ANQGSEA. The CDR3 has 11 residues. V lost 4 bases to trimming and J lost 6 bases, with 6 bases between them. The CDR3 is CSVGTSGELFF. The CDR3 nucleotides read TGCAGCGTTGGGACATCCGGGGAGCTGTTTTTT.

V and J are TRBV7-8 and TRBJ1-2, with TRBD1 matching over 7 bases. CDR3 length equals 17 residues. V was pared by 4 bases and J by 6 bases, with 17 bases of the junction left unmatched. The germline V gene encodes CDR1 SGHVS and CDR2 FQNEAQ. The CDR3 here is CASSSTAITGARDGYTF. CDR3 DNA sequence: TGTGCCAGCAGCTCCACGGCGATCACAGGGGCCAGGGATGGCTACACCTTC.

This sequence joins TRBV5-4 and TRBJ2-1, with D perhaps TRBD1 (5 bases). There are 15 residues in the CDR3. Trimming stripped 4 bases from V and 0 bases from J, with 11 bases between. Germline CDR1 SGHNT, CDR2 YYREEE (reference sequence). CDR3 sequence reads: CASSPDRFSYNEQFF. CDR3 nucleotides: TGTGCCAGCAGCCCCGACAGATTCTCCTACAATGAGCAGTTCTTC.

The chain carries TRBV6-5 and TRBJ1-2; D may be TRBD1 (5 bases). Germline V gene sequence: CDR1 MNHEY, CDR2 SVGAGI. Trimming left V 0 bases short and J 4 bases short, with 15 bases between. This CDR3 is built from 16 residues. The CDR3 DNA follows: TGTGCCAGCAGTTACTCCCAATGGGGGGGGACCTATGGCTACACCTTC. Residues: CASSYSQWGGTYGYTF.

V and J are TRBV12-5 and TRBJ2-7; 8 positions agree with TRBD2. The ends lost 0 bases at V and 0 bases at J; junction bases unmatched: 13. Germline CDR1 LGHNT, CDR2 FRNRAP. The CDR3 has 19 residues. The CDR3 protein is CASGLVLPGLDPSSYEQYF. The CDR3 DNA reads as TGTGCTAGTGGTTTGGTTTTGCCGGGACTAGACCCTAGCTCCTACGAGCAGTACTTC.

The rearrangement uses TRBV2 and TRBJ2-7, with D possibly TRBD1 on 7 matching bases. This CDR3 has 12 residues. CDR1 is SNHLY and CDR2 is FYNNEI in the germline V gene. V lost 10 bases and J 4 bases, leaving 14 bases between the germline ends. CDR3 bases: TGTGCCACCGCGGGACAGCATTACGAGCAGTACTTC. Translating gives CATAGQHYEQYF.

This chain links TRBV7-8 with TRBJ1-5, with TRBD1 matching 7 bases. CDR3 length: 14 amino acids. Germline values: CDR1 SGHVS, CDR2 FQNEAQ. V lost 6 bases, J lost 4 bases, and 6 bases stayed unmatched. The CDR3 is CASSYGTANQPQHF. CDR3 in DNA: TGTGCCAGCAGTTACGGGACAGCAAATCAGCCCCAGCATTTT.

The J gene is TRBJ2-1, the V gene TRBV5-1, with 10 nucleotides matching TRBD2. J was trimmed by 4 bases and V by 3 bases; bases with no gene match: 4. The V gene's germline CDR1 is SGHRS and CDR2 YFSETQ. This CDR3 region has 15 residues. The CDR3, as DNA: TGCGCCAGCAGCTCCGGACTAGCGGATTACAATGAGCAGTTCTTC. Translation: CASSSGLADYNEQFF.

This clone was recorded a few times. This chain links TRBV15 with TRBJ1-4; 8 nucleotides line up with TRBD1. After removal of 1 base from V and 4 bases from J, the junction contained 8 bases not matched to a gene. The CDR3 runs to 17 residues. CDR1 LNHNV and CDR2 YYDKDF come from the germline V gene (reference sequence). CDR3: CATSRGPQGGDNEKLFF. CDR3 nucleotide sequence: TGTGCCACCAGCAGAGGCCCACAGGGGGGGGATAATGAAAAACTGTTTTTT.

This chain links TRBV4-3 with TRBJ2-4; 9 positions agree with TRBD2. The V segment lost 4 bases and the J segment 7 bases; nucleotides outside the gene matches: 20. Germline-derived CDR1 and CDR2 are LGHNA and YSLEER. The CDR3 totals 19 residues. CDR3 in amino acids: CASSPRTGPWGGGANIQYF. The DNA for the CDR3 is TGCGCCAGCAGCCCAAGGACAGGCCCCTGGGGCGGGGGGGCGAACATTCAGTACTTC.

This chain links TRBV5-1 with TRBJ2-7, with 7 bases matching TRBD1. This CDR3 contains 13 residues. V trimming: 4 bases; J trimming: 3 bases; junction bases outside the gene matches: 4. Germline V lookup: CDR1 SGHRS, CDR2 YFSETQ. The CDR3: CASSKDRNYEQYF. CDR3 DNA sequence: TGCGCCAGCAGCAAGGACAGGAACTACGAGCAGTACTTC.

This clone was seen a single time. The chain is built from TRBV7-6 and TRBJ2-1; D is possibly TRBD2 (6 bases). Germline V gene data show CDR1 as SGHVS and CDR2 as FNYEAQ. V shed 4 bases and J shed 9 bases, with 16 bases lying between them. The CDR3 runs to 14 residues. CDR3 sequence reads: CASSSPGGVGEQFF. CDR3 bases: TGTGCCAGCAGCTCCCCCGGGGGTGTCGGTGAGCAGTTCTTC.

The chain carries TRBV7-9 and TRBJ2-3; TRBD1 aligns across 7 bases. The CDR3 runs to 16 residues. Germline values: CDR1 SEHNR, CDR2 FQNEAQ (reference sequence). V gave up 5 bases and J gave up 0 bases; unmatched junction bases: 8. The chain's CDR3 is CASSPSGTASTDTQYF. The CDR3 DNA follows: TGTGCCAGCAGCCCTTCCGGGACAGCGAGCACAGATACGCAGTATTTT.

This sequence joins TRBV2 and TRBJ1-1; 10 nucleotides agree with TRBD1. In germline, CDR1 is SNHLY, CDR2 FYNNEI. J was trimmed by 7 bases and V by 6 bases; bases with no gene match: 8. The CDR3 spans 14 residues. CDR3 DNA: TGTGCCAGCAGCCCGGACAGGGGGGATGGTGAAGCTTTCTTT. This sequence encodes CASSPDRGDGEAFF.

This clone showed up just a few times. V gene TRBV19 combines with J gene TRBJ1-3; TRBD1 agrees at 7 bases. Germline trimming cut 9 bases from V and 2 bases from J; bases unmatched to any gene: 13. The germline gives CDR1 LNHDA, CDR2 SQIVND (reference sequence). The CDR3 spans 16 residues. The CDR3 coding sequence is TGTGCCAGCAGAAGACAGGGAATATCGGCTGGAAACACCATATATTTT. Protein product: CASRRQGISAGNTIYF.

This rearrangement joins TRBV19 to TRBJ2-1; TRBD2 is a possible D gene (6 bases). The CDR3 covers 14 residues. Germline-derived CDR1 and CDR2 are LNHDA and SQIVND (reference sequence). Trimming took off 6 bases at V and 2 bases at J, with 11 bases between the two ends. CDR3 residues: CASRLANTYNEQFF. The CDR3 DNA reads TGTGCCAGTAGACTAGCCAACACCTACAATGAGCAGTTCTTC.